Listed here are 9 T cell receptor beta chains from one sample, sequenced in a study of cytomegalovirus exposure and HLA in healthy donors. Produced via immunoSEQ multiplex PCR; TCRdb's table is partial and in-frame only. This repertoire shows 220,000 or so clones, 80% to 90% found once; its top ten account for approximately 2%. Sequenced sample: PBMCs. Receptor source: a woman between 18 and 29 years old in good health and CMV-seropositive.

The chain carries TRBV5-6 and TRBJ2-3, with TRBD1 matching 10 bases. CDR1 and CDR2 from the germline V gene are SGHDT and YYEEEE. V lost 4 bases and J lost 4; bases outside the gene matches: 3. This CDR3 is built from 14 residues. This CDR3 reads CASSADRGPDTQYF. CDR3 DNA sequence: TGTGCCAGCAGCGCCGACAGGGGGCCAGATACGCAGTATTTT.

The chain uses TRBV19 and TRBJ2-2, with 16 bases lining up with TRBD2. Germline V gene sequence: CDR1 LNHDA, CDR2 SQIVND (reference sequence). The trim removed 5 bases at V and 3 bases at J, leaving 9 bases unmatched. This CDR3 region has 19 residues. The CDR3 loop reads CASSPHPGLAGGDTGELFF. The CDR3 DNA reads TGTGCCAGTAGTCCCCATCCGGGACTAGCGGGAGGGGACACCGGGGAGCTGTTTTTT.

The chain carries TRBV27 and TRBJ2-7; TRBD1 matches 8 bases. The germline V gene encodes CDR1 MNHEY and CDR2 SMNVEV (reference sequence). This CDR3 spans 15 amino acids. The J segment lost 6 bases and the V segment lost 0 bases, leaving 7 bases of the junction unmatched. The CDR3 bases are TGTGCCAGCAGTTTATCAAGGACAGGGTGGTCCGAGCAGTACTTC. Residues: CASSLSRTGWSEQYF.

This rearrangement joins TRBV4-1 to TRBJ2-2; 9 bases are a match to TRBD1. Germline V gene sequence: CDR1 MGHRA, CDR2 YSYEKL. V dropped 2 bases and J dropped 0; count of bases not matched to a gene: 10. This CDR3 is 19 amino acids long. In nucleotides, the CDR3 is TGCGCCAGCAGCCAACGGCTGCCGGGACAGGGTCCGAACACCGGGGAGCTGTTTTTT. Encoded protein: CASSQRLPGQGPNTGELFF.

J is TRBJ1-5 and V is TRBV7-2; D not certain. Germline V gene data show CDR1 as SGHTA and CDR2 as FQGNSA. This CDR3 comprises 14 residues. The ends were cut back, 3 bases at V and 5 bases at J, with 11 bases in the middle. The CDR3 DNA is TGTGCCAGCAGCTTCGTCACAGTGTATCAGCCCCAGCATTTT. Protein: CASSFVTVYQPQHF.

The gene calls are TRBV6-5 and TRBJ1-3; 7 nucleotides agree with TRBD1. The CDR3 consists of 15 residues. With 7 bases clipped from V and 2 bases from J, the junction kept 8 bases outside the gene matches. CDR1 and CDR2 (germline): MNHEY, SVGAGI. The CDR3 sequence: CASTITGVAGNTIYF. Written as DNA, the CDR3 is TGTGCCAGCACTATTACAGGGGTCGCTGGAAACACCATATATTTT.

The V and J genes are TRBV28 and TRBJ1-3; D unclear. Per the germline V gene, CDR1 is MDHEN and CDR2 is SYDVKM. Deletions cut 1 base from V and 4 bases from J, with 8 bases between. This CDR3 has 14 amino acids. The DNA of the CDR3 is TGTGCCAGCAGTTTATATCCGGGGGGAAACACCATATATTTT. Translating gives CASSLYPGGNTIYF.

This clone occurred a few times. CDR3 amino acids: CASRADSLNQPQHF. The DNA for the CDR3 is TGTGCCAGCAGAGCGGACAGCCTCAATCAGCCCCAGCATTTT. V gene TRBV2 combines with J gene TRBJ1-5; tentative D call: TRBD1 (6 bases). The CDR3 has 14 amino acids. Germline-derived CDR1 and CDR2 are SNHLY and FYNNEI. Trimming took off 6 bases at V and 3 bases at J, with 12 bases between the two ends.

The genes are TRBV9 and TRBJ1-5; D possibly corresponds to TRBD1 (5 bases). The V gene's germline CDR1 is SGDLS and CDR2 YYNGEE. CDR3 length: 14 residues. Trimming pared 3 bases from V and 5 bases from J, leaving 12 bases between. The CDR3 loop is CASSAGGVYQPQHF. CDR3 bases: TGTGCCAGCAGCGCGGGGGGGGTGTATCAGCCCCAGCATTTT.